This T cell receptor beta chain was sequenced during a study of CXCR3-negative and CXCR3-positive naive CD8 T cells. Germline lookup yields CDR1 LGHNA and CDR2 YSLEER. The CDR3 has 15 amino acids. All TRB cDNA libraries came from 5' RACE performed with UMI labels. No DNA is given; TCRdb re-called the 5' RACE reads and lists each CDR3 protein once. This sample contains 100,000 to 150,000 distinct CDR3 sequences. Those CD8+ T cells considered naive were CD45RO-CCR7+CD27+CD95-. The chain combines TRBV4-3 with TRBJ2-7. The clonotype was recovered from a human donor in good health. Some clones in this sample may be carry-over from other donors' samples. The sequencing sample was made of naive CXCR3- CD8+ T cells from blood. This sample's subset: CD45RO-CCR7+CD27+CD95- naive CD8+ T cells lacking CXCR3 (TNR3-). CDR3 residues: CASSQDVLGSYEQYF.